What follows are 2 T cell receptor beta chains derived from one specimen sequenced in a study of immune heterogeneity within non-small cell lung tumors. A multiplex PCR containing 32 V primers and 13 J primers was used to amplify TCR beta CDR3. One entry per CDR3 protein results from TCRdb running MiXCR on the multiplex PCR reads. The table shows about 11,000 distinct CDR3 sequences, with 25% to 35% occurring only once. As template, the study used bulk tumor genomic DNA at approximately 610 ng per sample. Several biopsies per primary tumor, spaced far apart, were taken during surgery. Untreated, newly diagnosed non-small cell lung cancer patients underwent curative surgery. Sequenced: lung tumor tissue. These receptors were taken from a woman aged 55-75 years with non-small cell lung cancer.

The rearrangement uses TRBV7-8 and TRBJ2-3, with D maybe TRBD1 (5 bases). Trimming took 3 bases from V and 5 from J, leaving 12 bases between them. CDR1 is SGHVS and CDR2 is FQNEAQ in the germline V gene. The CDR3 spans 14 residues. The DNA for the CDR3 is TGTGCCAGCAGCTTCAGGGAAGATGAAGATACGCAGTATTTT. Encoded protein: CASSFREDEDTQYF. The variable domain in full, with the rest retrieved from reference TRBV7-8 and TRBJ2-3, is GAGVSQSPRYKVAKRGQDVALRCDPISGHVSLFWYQQALGQGPEFLTYFQNEAQLDKSGLPSDRFFAERPEGSVSTLKIQRTQQEDSAVYLCASSFREDEDTQYFGPGTRLTVL.

The table lists this clonotype with a few counts. The chain is built from TRBV28 and TRBJ2-4; TRBD1 aligns across 7 bases. Germline CDR1 reads MDHEN; CDR2 reads SYDVKM. V lost 2 bases and J lost 6; bases outside the gene matches: 4. The CDR3 has 14 amino acids. The CDR3 loop reads CASSLRGRRNIQYF. The CDR3 DNA reads as TGTGCCAGCAGTTTAAGGGGGCGTAGAAACATTCAGTACTTC.